This T cell receptor (beta chain) was profiled in a study of OX40 agonist ivuxolimab in advanced cancers. Sequencing was performed with immunoSEQ multiplex PCR; in TCRdb, only in-frame clones are kept and a portion is missing. This table has over 75,000 clones, approximately 90% appearing once. CDR1 LNHDA and CDR2 SQIVND come from the germline V gene (reference sequence). Trimming shortened V by 2 bases and J by 1 base, and 15 bases separated the two germline ends. The CDR3 totals 18 residues. The sequence came from an adult with an advanced solid tumor such as melanoma, head and neck, liver or kidney cancer. This chain uses TRBV19 with TRBJ2-6; no firm D call. Sequencing was performed on CD4+ or CD8+ T cells sorted from blood, taken in a trial of the OX40 agonist ivuxolimab. CDR3 nucleotide sequence: TGTGCCAGTAGTATATGGCGGCAGGATGTGTCTGGGGCCAACGTCCTGACTTTC. Residues: CASSIWRQDVSGANVLTF.